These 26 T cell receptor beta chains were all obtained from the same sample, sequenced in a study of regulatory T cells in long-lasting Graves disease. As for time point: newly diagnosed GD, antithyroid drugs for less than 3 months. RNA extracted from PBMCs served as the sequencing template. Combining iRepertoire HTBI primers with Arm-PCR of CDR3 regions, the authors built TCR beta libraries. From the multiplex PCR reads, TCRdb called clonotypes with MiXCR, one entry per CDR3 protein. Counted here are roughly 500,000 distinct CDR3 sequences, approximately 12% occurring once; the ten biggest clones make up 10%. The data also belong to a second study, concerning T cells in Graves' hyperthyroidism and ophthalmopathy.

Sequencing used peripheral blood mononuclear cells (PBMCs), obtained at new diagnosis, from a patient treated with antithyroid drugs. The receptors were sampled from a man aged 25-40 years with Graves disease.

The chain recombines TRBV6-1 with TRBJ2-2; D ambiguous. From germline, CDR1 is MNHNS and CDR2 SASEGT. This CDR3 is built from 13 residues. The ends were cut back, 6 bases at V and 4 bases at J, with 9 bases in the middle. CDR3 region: CASRPRLTGELFF. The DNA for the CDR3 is TGTGCCAGCAGGCCCAGGCTCACCGGGGAGCTGTTTTTT.

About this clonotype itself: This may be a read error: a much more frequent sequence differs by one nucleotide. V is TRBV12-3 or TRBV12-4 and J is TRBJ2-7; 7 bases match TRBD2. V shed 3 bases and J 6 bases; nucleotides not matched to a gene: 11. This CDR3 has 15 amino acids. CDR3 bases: TGTGCCAGCAGTTTGATGACCCGCCCGGGGGGCGAGCAGTACTTC. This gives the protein CASSLMTRPGGEQYF.

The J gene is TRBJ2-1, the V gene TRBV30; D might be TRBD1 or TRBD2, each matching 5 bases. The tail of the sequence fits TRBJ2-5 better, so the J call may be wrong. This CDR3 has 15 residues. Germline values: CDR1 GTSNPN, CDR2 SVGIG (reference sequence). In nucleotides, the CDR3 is TGTGCCTGGACGATGGCGGGTACATCAGGGGAGACCCAGTACTTC. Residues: CAWTMAGTSGETQYF.

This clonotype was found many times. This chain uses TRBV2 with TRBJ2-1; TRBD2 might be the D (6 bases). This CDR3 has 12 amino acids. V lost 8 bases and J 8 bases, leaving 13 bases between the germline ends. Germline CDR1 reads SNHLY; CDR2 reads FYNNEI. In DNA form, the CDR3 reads TGTGCCAGCCGGAGGGATGGGGATGAGCAGTTCTTC. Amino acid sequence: CASRRDGDEQFF. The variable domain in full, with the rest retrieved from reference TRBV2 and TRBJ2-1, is EPEVTQTPSHQVTQMGQEVILRCVPISNHLYFYWYRQILGQKVEFLVSFYNNEISEKSEIFDDQFSVERPDGSNFTLKIRSTKLEDSAMYFCASRRDGDEQFFGPGTRLTVL.

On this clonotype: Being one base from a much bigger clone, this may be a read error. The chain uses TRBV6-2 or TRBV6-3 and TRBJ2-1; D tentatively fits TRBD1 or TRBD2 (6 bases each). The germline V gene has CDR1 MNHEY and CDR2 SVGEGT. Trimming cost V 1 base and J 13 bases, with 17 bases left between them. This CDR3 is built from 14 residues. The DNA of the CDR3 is TGTGCCAGCAGTTACTACGGGGGACAAGAGACCCAGTTCTTC. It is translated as CASSYYGGQETQFF.

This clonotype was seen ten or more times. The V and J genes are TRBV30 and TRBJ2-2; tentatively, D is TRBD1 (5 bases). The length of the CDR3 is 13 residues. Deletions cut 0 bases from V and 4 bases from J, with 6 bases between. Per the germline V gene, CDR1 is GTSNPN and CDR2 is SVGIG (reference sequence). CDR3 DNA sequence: TGTGCCTGGAGTGTAGACAGCACCGGGGAGCTGTTTTTT. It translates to CAWSVDSTGELFF.

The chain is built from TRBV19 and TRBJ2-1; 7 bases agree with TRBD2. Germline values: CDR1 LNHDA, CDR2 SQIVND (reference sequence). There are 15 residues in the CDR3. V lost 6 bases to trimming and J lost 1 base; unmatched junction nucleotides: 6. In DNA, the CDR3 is TGTGCCAGTAGAAGAAGCGGGGTGTCCTACAATGAGCAGTTCTTC. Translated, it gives CASRRSGVSYNEQFF.

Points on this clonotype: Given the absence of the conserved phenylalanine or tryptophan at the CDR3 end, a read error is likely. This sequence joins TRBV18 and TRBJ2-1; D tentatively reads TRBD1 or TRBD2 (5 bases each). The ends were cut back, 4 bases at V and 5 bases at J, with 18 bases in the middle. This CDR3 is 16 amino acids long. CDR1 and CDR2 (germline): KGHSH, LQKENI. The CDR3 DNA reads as TGTGCCAGCTCACTCCGGGGCCCATTGACAGACAATGAGCAGTTCCTC. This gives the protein CASSLRGPLTDNEQFL.

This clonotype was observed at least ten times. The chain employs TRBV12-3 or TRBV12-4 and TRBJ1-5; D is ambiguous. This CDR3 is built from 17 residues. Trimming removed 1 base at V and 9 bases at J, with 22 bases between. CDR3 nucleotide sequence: TGTGCCAGCAGTTTAGGCAGCGAGGGAAGATGGGATCGGCCCCAGCATTTT. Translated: CASSLGSEGRWDRPQHF.

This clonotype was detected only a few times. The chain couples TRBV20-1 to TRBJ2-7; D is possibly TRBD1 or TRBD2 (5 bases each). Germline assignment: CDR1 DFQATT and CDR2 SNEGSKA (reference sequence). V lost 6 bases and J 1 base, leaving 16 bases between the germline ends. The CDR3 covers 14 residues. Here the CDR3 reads CSAPGPANSYEQYF. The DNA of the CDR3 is TGCAGTGCCCCGGGACCAGCAAATTCCTACGAGCAGTACTTC.

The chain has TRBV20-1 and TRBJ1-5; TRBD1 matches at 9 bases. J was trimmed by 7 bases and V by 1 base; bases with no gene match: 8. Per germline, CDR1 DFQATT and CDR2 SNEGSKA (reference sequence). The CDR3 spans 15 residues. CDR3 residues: CSARARDREGQPQHF. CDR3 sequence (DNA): TGCAGTGCTAGAGCCCGGGACAGGGAAGGCCAGCCCCAGCATTTT.

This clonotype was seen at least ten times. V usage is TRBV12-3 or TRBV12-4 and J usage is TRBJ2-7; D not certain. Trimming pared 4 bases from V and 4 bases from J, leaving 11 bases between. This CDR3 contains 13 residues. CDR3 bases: TGTGCCAGCAGTTCGGCAGTTTTTTACGAGCAGTACTTC. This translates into CASSSAVFYEQYF.

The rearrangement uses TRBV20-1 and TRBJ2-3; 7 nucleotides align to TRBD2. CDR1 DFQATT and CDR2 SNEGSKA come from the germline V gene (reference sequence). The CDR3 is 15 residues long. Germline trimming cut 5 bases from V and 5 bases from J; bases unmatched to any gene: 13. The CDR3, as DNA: TGCAGTGCTTGGACGGGGGAGGGCCCTGGAGATACGCAGTATTTT. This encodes CSAWTGEGPGDTQYF.

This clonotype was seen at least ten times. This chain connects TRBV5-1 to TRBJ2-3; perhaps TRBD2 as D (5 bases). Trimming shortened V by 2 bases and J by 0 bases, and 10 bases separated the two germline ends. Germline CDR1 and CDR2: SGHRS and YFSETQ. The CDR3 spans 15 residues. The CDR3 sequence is CASSFERRSTDTQYF. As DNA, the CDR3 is TGCGCCAGCAGCTTCGAGCGGAGGAGCACAGATACGCAGTATTTT.

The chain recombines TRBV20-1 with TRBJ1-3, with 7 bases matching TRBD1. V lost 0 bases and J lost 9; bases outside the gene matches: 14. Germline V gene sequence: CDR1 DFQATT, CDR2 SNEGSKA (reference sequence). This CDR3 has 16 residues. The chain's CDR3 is CSARDLNDPGGGTIYF. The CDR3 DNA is TGCAGTGCTAGAGATCTAAACGATCCAGGGGGGGGCACCATATATTTT.

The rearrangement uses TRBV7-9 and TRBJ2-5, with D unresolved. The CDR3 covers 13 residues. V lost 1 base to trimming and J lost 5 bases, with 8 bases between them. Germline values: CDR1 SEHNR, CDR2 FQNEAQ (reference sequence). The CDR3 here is CASSLGWRETQYF. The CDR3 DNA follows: TGTGCCAGCAGCTTAGGTTGGCGGGAGACCCAGTACTTC. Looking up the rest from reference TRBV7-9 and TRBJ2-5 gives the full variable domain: DTGVSQNPRHKITKRGQNVTFRCDPISEHNRLYWYRQTLGQGPEFLTYFQNEAQLEKSRLLSDRFSAERPKGSFSTLEIQRTEQGDSAMYLCASSLGWRETQYFGPGTRLLVL.

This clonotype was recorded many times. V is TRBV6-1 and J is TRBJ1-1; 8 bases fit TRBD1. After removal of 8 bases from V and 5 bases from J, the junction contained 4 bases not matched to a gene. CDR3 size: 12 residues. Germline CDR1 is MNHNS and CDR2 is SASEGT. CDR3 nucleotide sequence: TGTGCCAGCTGTGGGACAGGTACTGAAGCTTTCTTT. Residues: CASCGTGTEAFF.

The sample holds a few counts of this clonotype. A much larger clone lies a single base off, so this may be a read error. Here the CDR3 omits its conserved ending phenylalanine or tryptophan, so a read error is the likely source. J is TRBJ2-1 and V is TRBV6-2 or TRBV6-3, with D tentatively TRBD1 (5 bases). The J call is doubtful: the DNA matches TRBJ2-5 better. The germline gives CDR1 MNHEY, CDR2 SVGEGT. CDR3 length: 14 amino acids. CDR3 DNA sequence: TGTGCCAGCGGGCGGCAGGGATTGAAGGAGACCCAGTACTCC. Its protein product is CASGRQGLKETQYS.

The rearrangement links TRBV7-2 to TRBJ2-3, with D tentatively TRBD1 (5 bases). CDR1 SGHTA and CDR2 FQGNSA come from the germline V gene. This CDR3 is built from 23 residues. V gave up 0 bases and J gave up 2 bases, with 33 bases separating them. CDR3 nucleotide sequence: TGTGCCAGCAGCTTAGCCGAAGACATAGTGGTCCCTGGTGATGGGGCCGACACAGATACGCAGTATTTT. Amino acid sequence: CASSLAEDIVVPGDGADTDTQYF.

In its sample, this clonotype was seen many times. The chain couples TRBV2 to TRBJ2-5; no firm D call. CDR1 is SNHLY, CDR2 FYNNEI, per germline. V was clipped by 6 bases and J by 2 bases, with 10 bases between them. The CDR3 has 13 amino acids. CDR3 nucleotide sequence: TGTGCCAGCAGGAGGACGGCACAAGAGACCCAGTACTTC. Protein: CASRRTAQETQYF.

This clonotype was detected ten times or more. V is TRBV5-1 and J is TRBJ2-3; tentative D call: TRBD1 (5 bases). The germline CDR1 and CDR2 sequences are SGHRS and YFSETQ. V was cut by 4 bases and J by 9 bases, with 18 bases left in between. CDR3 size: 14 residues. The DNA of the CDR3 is TGCGCCAGCAGCGAAGGGGCCGCCCGTGGAACGCAGTATTTT. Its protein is CASSEGAARGTQYF.

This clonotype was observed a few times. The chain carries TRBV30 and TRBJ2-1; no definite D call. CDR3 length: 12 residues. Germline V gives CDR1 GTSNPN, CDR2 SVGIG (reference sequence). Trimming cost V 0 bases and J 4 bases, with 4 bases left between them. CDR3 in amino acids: CAWSVAYNEQFF. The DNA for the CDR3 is TGTGCCTGGAGTGTAGCTTACAATGAGCAGTTCTTC.

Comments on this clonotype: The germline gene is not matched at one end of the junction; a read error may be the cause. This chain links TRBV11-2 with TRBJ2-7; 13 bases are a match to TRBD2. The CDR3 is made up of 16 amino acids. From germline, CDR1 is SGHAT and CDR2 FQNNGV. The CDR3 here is CASSEWTSGSSYEQCF. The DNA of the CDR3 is TGTGCCAGCAGCGAATGGACTAGCGGGAGTTCCTACGAGCAGTGCTTC. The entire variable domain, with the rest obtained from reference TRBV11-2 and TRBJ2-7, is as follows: EAGVAQSPRYKIIEKRQSVAFWCNPISGHATLYWYQQILGQGPKLLIQFQNNGVVDDSQLPKDRFSAERLKGVDSTLKIQPAKLEDSAVYLCASSEWTSGSSYEQCFGPGTRLTVT.

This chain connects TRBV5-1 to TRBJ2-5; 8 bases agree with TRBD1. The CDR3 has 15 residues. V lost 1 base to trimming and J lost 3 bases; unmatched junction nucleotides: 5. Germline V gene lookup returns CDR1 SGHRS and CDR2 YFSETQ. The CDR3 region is CASSLRAGGEETQYF. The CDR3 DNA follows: TGCGCCAGCAGCTTGAGGGCAGGGGGCGAAGAGACCCAGTACTTC.

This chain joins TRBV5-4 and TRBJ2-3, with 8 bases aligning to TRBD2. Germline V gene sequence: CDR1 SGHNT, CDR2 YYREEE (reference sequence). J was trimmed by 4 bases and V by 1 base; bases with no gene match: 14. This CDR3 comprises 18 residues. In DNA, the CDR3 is TGTGCCAGCAGCTTGAGGAGGCGTACTAGCGGCGTCGCAGATACGCAGTATTTT. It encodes CASSLRRRTSGVADTQYF.

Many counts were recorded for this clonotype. The DNA for the CDR3 is TGCGCCAGCAGTCCTGGACAGGGGCCCACCTACGAGCAGTACTTC. It is translated as CASSPGQGPTYEQYF. The chain recombines TRBV4-1 with TRBJ2-7; 9 positions agree with TRBD1. CDR1 and CDR2 from the germline V gene are MGHRA and YSYEKL. The V segment lost 6 bases and the J segment 2 bases; nucleotides outside the gene matches: 8. The CDR3 is 15 amino acids.